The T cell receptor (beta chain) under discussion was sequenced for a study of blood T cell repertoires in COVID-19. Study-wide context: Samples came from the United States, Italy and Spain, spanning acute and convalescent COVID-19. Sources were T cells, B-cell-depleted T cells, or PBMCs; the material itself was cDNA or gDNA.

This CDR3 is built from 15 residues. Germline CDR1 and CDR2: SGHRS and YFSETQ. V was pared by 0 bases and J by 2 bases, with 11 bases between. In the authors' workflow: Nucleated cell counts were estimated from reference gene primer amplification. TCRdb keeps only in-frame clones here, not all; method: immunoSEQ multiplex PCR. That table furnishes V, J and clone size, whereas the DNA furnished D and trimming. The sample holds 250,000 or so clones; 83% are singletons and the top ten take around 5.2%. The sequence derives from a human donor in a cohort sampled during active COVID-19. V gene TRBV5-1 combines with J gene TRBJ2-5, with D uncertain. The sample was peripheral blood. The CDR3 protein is CASSLANIGQETQYF. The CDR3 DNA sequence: TGCGCCAGCAGCTTGGCCAATATCGGGCAAGAGACCCAGTACTTC. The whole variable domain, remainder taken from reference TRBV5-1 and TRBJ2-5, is KAGVTQTPRYLIKTRGQQVTLSCSPISGHRSVSWYQQTPGQGLQFLFEYFSETQRNKGNFPGRFSGRQFSNSRSEMNVSTLELGDSALYLCASSLANIGQETQYFGPGTRLLVL.